The present entry profiles one T cell receptor (beta chain) with its context. Its antigen is still unknown. Base qualities are not at hand, and no much larger clone is one base apart. These data belong to a study of blood T cell repertoires in COVID-19 (dated by TCRdb to the early 2020s). As for the study more broadly: Samples covering the acute and convalescent phases of COVID-19 were provided by collaborators in the United States, Italy and Spain. The material from the prospective study consisted of cDNA or gDNA derived from T cells, B-cell-depleted T cells, or PBMCs. Deeply sampled blood TCRbeta repertoires from subjects exposed to, actively infected with, or recovered from COVID-19 were included in the dataset. The repertoires were released in a freely available public database meant as a resource for research on the immune response to SARS-CoV-2. Samples were obtained from the ongoing ImmuneRACE study (first 160 participants) and from about 1,300 subjects provided by 6 global collaborators. A de-identified subject ID, COVID-19 status, age in years and sex were almost always included in the sample metadata. HLA class I and class II types, where available, came from metadata supplied by the sample provider rather than from assay-based typing.

General findings and caveats noted by the study authors: How much clinical and demographic metadata was included differed by source and by participant, and the metadata was provided uncurated.

Whole blood was collected in K2EDTA tubes by collaborating institutions according to the institutions' own protocols. For TCRbeta analysis, collaborator samples were shipped as frozen whole blood, as isolated PBMCs, or as DNA extracted from either sample type. TCRbeta CDR3 regions were amplified from genomic DNA using the immunoSEQ Assay, a bias-controlled multiplex PCR. The authors' analysis ran thus. The number of nucleated cells in each sample was estimated from the amplification of reference gene primers within the assay. To quantify the absolute abundance of each unique TCRbeta CDR3 rearrangement, sequence reads were collapsed and filtered. Productive Simpson clonality was computed per sample as the square root of Simpson's diversity index over productive rearrangements. TCRdb took this table from immuneACCESS and kept in-frame rearrangements with V and J called. Such tables lack part of the clones; where checked against another copy, unresolved V genes explain under half of the gap, and the rest is unexplained. That table supplies the V and J calls and clone size; D and trimming were determined from the DNA. This sample gives more than 15,000 clones in total; approximately 88% of them show up just once. The top ten hold roughly 8.3% of the sample.

The sequenced material came from peripheral blood. The receptor was isolated from a human donor in a cohort sampled during active COVID-19. The donor label of this sample is uncertain.

The CDR3 sequence is CASSEEGSNYNEQFF. The nucleotide sequence is given as TGTGCCAGCAGTGAGGAGGGATCAAACTACAATGAGCAGTTCTTC. The chain was built from TRBV2 and TRBJ2-1; a tentative D match to TRBD2 spans 6 bases. Counted from cysteine to phenylalanine, this CDR3 has 15 amino acids. This entry keeps only the CDR3 DNA: 45 bases, framed from base 1. The germline V gene provides CDR1 SNHLY and CDR2 FYNNEI. Cut back by 3 bases and 3 bases, the V and J ends lie 12 bases apart. The entire variable domain, with the stretches around the CDR3 drawn from the reference TRBV2 and TRBJ2-1 proteins, is EPEVTQTPSHQVTQMGQEVILRCVPISNHLYFYWYRQILGQKVEFLVSFYNNEISEKSEIFDDQFSVERPDGSNFTLKIRSTKLEDSAMYFCASSEEGSNYNEQFFGPGTRLTVL.